The clone carrying this TCR beta chain has just a few counts. Its matching antigen is unknown. The source of the sample is a study of T cell repertoires in cytomegalovirus infection. Study overall: In the study, CMV epitopes included recently identified HLA-C-restricted and well-studied HLA-B-restricted ones. Based on public TCR beta signatures, there were indications of CMV infection and of a matching HLA type.

The CDR3 length is 18 residues. V was clipped by 5 bases and J by 2 bases; unmatched bases: 13. Looked up from germline, CDR1 is MGHRA and CDR2 is YSYEKL. Whole-study findings and limits: Dominating the ex vivo response were TCR beta clonotypes that were CMV-specific and HLA-C-restricted.

One entry per CDR3 protein, called by TCRdb with MiXCR from the reads. The sample lists about 340,000 distinct CDR3 sequences; 29% were seen once. The clonotype comes from a human donor in good health (CMV status not recorded). Some clones in this sample may be carry-over from other donors' samples. This specimen consisted of cultured PBMCs, obtained from culture after CMV antigen stimulation. This chain connects TRBV4-1 to TRBJ2-3; 10 bases are a match to TRBD1. The DNA for the CDR3 is TGCGCCAGCAGCTCGACTATTCCCGGGACAGGGGCCACAGATACGCAGTATTTT. It yields the protein CASSSTIPGTGATDTQYF.